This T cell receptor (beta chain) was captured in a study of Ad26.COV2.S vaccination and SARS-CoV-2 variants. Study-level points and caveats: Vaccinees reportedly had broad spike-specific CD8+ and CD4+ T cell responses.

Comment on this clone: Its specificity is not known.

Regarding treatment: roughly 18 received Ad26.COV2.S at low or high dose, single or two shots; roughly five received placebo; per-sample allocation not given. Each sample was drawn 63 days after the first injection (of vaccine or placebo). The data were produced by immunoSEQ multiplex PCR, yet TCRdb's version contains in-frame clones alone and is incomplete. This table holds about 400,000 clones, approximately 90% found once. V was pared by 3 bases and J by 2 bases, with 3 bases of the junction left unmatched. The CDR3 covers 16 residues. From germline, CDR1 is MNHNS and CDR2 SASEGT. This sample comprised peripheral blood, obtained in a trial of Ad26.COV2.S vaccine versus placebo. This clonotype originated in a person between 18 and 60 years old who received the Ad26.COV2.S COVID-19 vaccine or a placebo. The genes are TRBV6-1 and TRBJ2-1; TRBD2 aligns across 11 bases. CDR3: CASSEGLAEAYNEQFF. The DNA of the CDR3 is TGTGCCAGCAGTGAGGGACTAGCGGAGGCCTACAATGAGCAGTTCTTC.